The 26 T cell receptor beta chains below were found in one sample sequenced in a study of cytomegalovirus exposure and HLA in healthy donors. Sequenced by immunoSEQ multiplex PCR; TCRdb stores in-frame clones only, minus some. The sample has approximately 170,000 clones; approximately 80% are singletons. The sample comprised PBMCs. These TCRs come from a man between 25 and 39 years old in good health and CMV-seropositive.

The V and J genes are TRBV4-2 and TRBJ1-3; D gene ambiguous. The V gene's germline CDR1 is LGHNA and CDR2 YNFKEQ. Trimming left V 4 bases short and J 0 bases short, with 16 bases between. The CDR3 has 17 amino acids. The CDR3 is CASSLAYEAGSGNTIYF. CDR3 DNA sequence: TGTGCCAGCAGCCTGGCTTACGAGGCCGGCTCTGGAAACACCATATATTTT.

The chain couples TRBV4-3 to TRBJ2-7; possible D gene TRBD1, 6 bases. V was cut by 1 base and J by 1 base, with 17 bases left in between. Germline-derived CDR1 and CDR2 are LGHNA and YSLEER. This CDR3 is 17 amino acids long. In DNA form, the CDR3 reads TGCGCCAGCAGCCAAGGCGTGGGGGCCTCTATTTCCTACGAGCAGTACTTC. It yields the protein CASSQGVGASISYEQYF.

The rearrangement joins TRBV19 to TRBJ1-5; 7 nucleotides agree with TRBD1. Germline CDR1 is LNHDA and CDR2 is SQIVND (reference sequence). This CDR3 is built from 14 residues. V lost 2 bases to trimming and J lost 7 bases; unmatched junction nucleotides: 5. CDR3 sequence (DNA): TGTGCCAGTAGTATAATGACAGGGAAGCAGCCCCAGCATTTT. It specifies CASSIMTGKQPQHF.

The gene calls are TRBV9 and TRBJ2-3; D unresolved. Trimming left V 0 bases short and J 5 bases short, with 10 bases between. The germline gives CDR1 SGDLS, CDR2 YYNGEE. The CDR3 is 14 residues long. The CDR3 nucleotides read TGTGCCAGCAGCGTAGGTCCTACGGGAGATACGCAGTATTTT. Its protein product is CASSVGPTGDTQYF.

This clone was observed a handful of times. CDR3 sequence (DNA): TGTGCCAGCAGCCAAGGCGCGTCCAGGGATACGCAGTATTTT. Its protein is CASSQGASRDTQYF. This chain joins TRBV4-2 and TRBJ2-3; D remains unclear. V was shortened by 1 base and J by 6 bases, with 11 bases between the two germline ends. This CDR3 is 14 amino acids long. The germline gives CDR1 LGHNA, CDR2 YNFKEQ.

This clone occurred a few times. V gene TRBV7-9 combines with J gene TRBJ2-7; no clear D. This CDR3 is 13 amino acids long. In germline, CDR1 is SEHNR, CDR2 FQNEAQ (reference sequence). Trimming stripped 3 bases from V and 2 bases from J, with 8 bases between. The CDR3 region is CASSFRSAYEQYF. Written as DNA, the CDR3 is TGTGCCAGCAGCTTCCGGTCTGCCTACGAGCAGTACTTC.

CDR3 nucleotide sequence: TGTGCCTGGAGTTACCCCGGGGGGAGTGCAACTAATGAAAAACTGTTTTTT. It specifies CAWSYPGGSATNEKLFF. This chain links TRBV30 with TRBJ1-4; possibly TRBD1 for D (5 bases). Germline CDR1 and CDR2: GTSNPN and SVGIG (reference sequence). Trimming took off 2 bases at V and 0 bases at J, with 16 bases between the two ends. CDR3 size: 17 residues.

The chain carries TRBV5-4 and TRBJ2-1, with a tentative D call TRBD2 (6 bases). Germline V gene lookup returns CDR1 SGHNT and CDR2 YYREEE (reference sequence). CDR3 length: 14 residues. Deletions cut 5 bases from V and 6 bases from J, with 15 bases between. CDR3 nucleotides: TGTGCCAGCAGAATTGGAGGGACCCTCAATGAGCAGTTCTTC. Translating it yields CASRIGGTLNEQFF.

The chain has TRBV9 and TRBJ2-1; D call uncertain. Trimming removed 4 bases at V and 0 bases at J, with 5 bases between. Germline assignment: CDR1 SGDLS and CDR2 YYNGEE. This CDR3 is built from 13 residues. CDR3 amino acids: CASSPSSYNEQFF. The CDR3 bases are TGTGCCAGCAGCCCTAGCTCCTACAATGAGCAGTTCTTC.

This clone was observed a single time. The chain carries TRBV7-3 and TRBJ1-1; no clear D gene. The germline V gene encodes CDR1 SGHTA and CDR2 FQGTGA. The V end lost 2 bases, the J end lost 1 base, and 8 bases lay between the germline ends. The CDR3 sequence is 14 residues long. DNA of the CDR3: TGTGCCAGCAGCTTATTGGGCAGGAACACTGAAGCTTTCTTT. As protein: CASSLLGRNTEAFF.

This clone showed up just once. The chain combines TRBV7-9 with TRBJ2-1, with D perhaps TRBD1 (5 bases). The CDR3 spans 14 residues. Trimming took off 1 base at V and 8 bases at J, with 12 bases between the two ends. Looked up from germline, CDR1 is SEHNR and CDR2 is FQNEAQ (reference sequence). The CDR3 sequence is CASSLVAGLDEQFF. The CDR3 bases are TGTGCCAGCAGCTTAGTAGCAGGGTTGGATGAGCAGTTCTTC.

The chain couples TRBV19 to TRBJ1-6; D may be TRBD1 (5 bases). The CDR3 runs 14 residues. Germline-derived CDR1 and CDR2 are LNHDA and SQIVND (reference sequence). V was clipped by 3 bases and J by 7 bases, with 10 bases between them. The CDR3 DNA is TGTGCCAGTAGTATCTCCGGGGGGAATTCACCCCTCCACTTT. Translated, it gives CASSISGGNSPLHF. Variable domain in full (rest from reference TRBV19 and TRBJ1-6): DGGITQSPKYLFRKEGQNVTLSCEQNLNHDAMYWYRQDPGQGLRLIYYSQIVNDFQKGDIAEGYSVSREKKESFPLTVTSAQKNPTAFYLCASSISGGNSPLHFGNGTRLTVT.

This rearrangement joins TRBV11-1 to TRBJ2-7; D might be TRBD1 (6 bases). The CDR3 is 15 amino acids. Germline loops: CDR1 SGHAT, CDR2 FQDESV (reference sequence). Deletions cut 1 base from V and 5 bases from J, with 15 bases between. The CDR3 DNA reads TGTGCCAGCAGCTTAGTTGGCCAGGGGATAAACGAGCAGTACTTC. This codes for CASSLVGQGINEQYF.

V and J are TRBV9 and TRBJ2-1; 12 nucleotides align to TRBD2. Germline loops: CDR1 SGDLS, CDR2 YYNGEE. The ends lost 4 bases at V and 4 bases at J; junction bases unmatched: 3. The CDR3 consists of 15 residues. The CDR3 protein is CASSPGLAGYNEQFF. As DNA, the CDR3 is TGTGCCAGCAGCCCGGGACTAGCGGGTTACAATGAGCAGTTCTTC. Filled out from reference TRBV9 and TRBJ2-1, the complete variable domain reads DSGVTQTPKHLITATGQRVTLRCSPRSGDLSVYWYQQSLDQGLQFLIQYYNGEERAKGNILERFSAQQFPDLHSELNLSSLELGDSALYFCASSPGLAGYNEQFFGPGTRLTVL.

The chain is built from TRBV10-2 and TRBJ2-2, with 9 bases lining up with TRBD2. The trim removed 1 base at V and 5 bases at J, leaving 14 bases unmatched. The germline gives CDR1 WSHSY, CDR2 SAAADI. The CDR3 length is 19 residues. CDR3 coding DNA: TGCGCCAGCAGTGAGTGGTTCAAGCGGGGGGCCCCGAGGACCGGGGAGCTGTTTTTT. It translates to CASSEWFKRGAPRTGELFF.

This clone was detected only once. This chain joins TRBV18 and TRBJ1-5; 8 bases fit TRBD1. Germline trimming cut 1 base from V and 6 bases from J; bases unmatched to any gene: 5. The CDR3 extends over 15 amino acids. CDR1 is KGHSH, CDR2 LQKENI, per germline. The CDR3 is CASSPQSGGFQPQHF. The CDR3 region has the DNA TGTGCCAGCTCACCACAATCAGGGGGCTTTCAGCCCCAGCATTTT.

This rearrangement joins TRBV7-8 to TRBJ2-5; 11 nucleotides align to TRBD1. With V trimmed by 8 bases and J by 5 bases, 19 bases remained unmatched. The germline V gene has CDR1 SGHVS and CDR2 FQNEAQ. The CDR3 runs to 18 residues. DNA for the CDR3: TGTGCCAGCCGAACGGGCGGGGGACAGGGGGATTTTTGGGAGACCCAGTACTTC. As protein: CASRTGGGQGDFWETQYF.

This clone was seen more than once but under ten times. The CDR3 is CASSTGSGLRAYEQFF. CDR3 nucleotides: TGTGCCAGCAGCACAGGGTCCGGACTCCGGGCTTATGAGCAGTTCTTC. The chain is built from TRBV13 and TRBJ2-1; D possibly corresponds to TRBD1 (6 bases). The CDR3 totals 16 residues. V lost 5 bases and J 8 bases, leaving 22 bases between the germline ends. Germline assignment: CDR1 PRHDT and CDR2 FYEKMQ (reference sequence).

The CDR3 region has the DNA TGCGCCAGCAGCTTGATCCTAGCGGGGGCCTACGAGCAGTACTTC. This translates into CASSLILAGAYEQYF. The chain recombines TRBV5-1 with TRBJ2-7; the match to TRBD2 covers 10 bases. CDR1 and CDR2 from the germline V gene are SGHRS and YFSETQ. This CDR3 region has 15 residues. Trimming at V came to 1 base and at J to 2 bases, leaving 3 bases not matched to a gene. The full variable domain, in which reference TRBV5-1 and TRBJ2-7 provide the parts outside the CDR3, is KAGVTQTPRYLIKTRGQQVTLSCSPISGHRSVSWYQQTPGQGLQFLFEYFSETQRNKGNFPGRFSGRQFSNSRSEMNVSTLELGDSALYLCASSLILAGAYEQYFGPGTRLTVT.

V and J are TRBV6-1 and TRBJ1-2, with D possibly matching TRBD1 (5 bases). Trimming took off 6 bases at V and 4 bases at J, with 9 bases between the two ends. Germline-derived CDR1 and CDR2 are MNHNS and SASEGT. The CDR3 is made up of 12 amino acids. CDR3 in DNA: TGTGCCAGCAGCTCCGACAGCTATGGCTACACCTTC. Amino acids: CASSSDSYGYTF.

The chain uses TRBV7-8 and TRBJ2-1; weak D call: TRBD1 (5 bases). V was clipped by 5 bases and J by 7 bases, with 12 bases between them. The CDR3 runs to 13 residues. Germline V gene lookup returns CDR1 SGHVS and CDR2 FQNEAQ. CDR3 sequence (DNA): TGTGCCAGCAGCCGGACACCAGGGAATGAGCAGTTCTTC. Translating gives CASSRTPGNEQFF.

This chain links TRBV7-2 with TRBJ1-5; D not resolved. The CDR3 runs to 16 residues. Germline V lookup: CDR1 SGHTA, CDR2 FQGNSA. V lost 5 bases and J lost 7, with 21 bases in between. CDR3 DNA sequence: TGTGCCAGCAGCCCCCGATCTAGAGAGTTACTGCAGCCCCAGCATTTT. It is translated as CASSPRSRELLQPQHF.

The V gene is TRBV6-5, the J gene TRBJ1-5, with a possible D match to TRBD1 (5 bases). V was clipped by 0 bases and J by 2 bases, with 5 bases between them. The CDR3 totals 14 residues. Germline CDR1 and CDR2: MNHEY and SVGAGI. The CDR3 here is CASSYSRGNQPQHF. The CDR3 nucleotides are TGTGCCAGCAGTTACTCCAGGGGCAATCAGCCCCAGCATTTT.

The gene calls are TRBV27 and TRBJ1-1; D is undetermined. The V gene's germline CDR1 is MNHEY and CDR2 SMNVEV (reference sequence). The CDR3 runs 13 residues. Trimming removed 0 bases from V and 9 bases from J, with 11 bases in between. CDR3 protein: CASSLSGTAQAFF. CDR3 DNA sequence: TGTGCCAGCAGTTTATCGGGTACAGCACAAGCTTTCTTT.

The rearrangement links TRBV19 to TRBJ1-2; possible D gene TRBD1, 5 bases. This CDR3 has 15 residues. Trimming cost V 5 bases and J 2 bases, with 15 bases left between them. Germline values: CDR1 LNHDA, CDR2 SQIVND (reference sequence). CDR3 bases: TGTGCCAGTAGTTCACCCGACAGAGCCAACTATGGCTACACCTTC. Translated, it gives CASSSPDRANYGYTF.

This clone was detected only a few times. J is TRBJ2-5 and V is TRBV7-2; 14 bases align to TRBD2. V dropped 3 bases and J dropped 7; count of bases not matched to a gene: 1. The CDR3 totals 14 residues. From germline, CDR1 is SGHTA and CDR2 FQGNSA. The CDR3 region is CASSLTSGGGTQYF. CDR3 DNA sequence: TGTGCCAGCAGCTTGACTAGCGGGGGGGGGACCCAGTACTTC.